Listed here is a single TCR beta chain. Its antigen is unknown. The sample originates from a study of T-cell memory formation after mild COVID-19. Study results and caveats: CM and EM subsets held most contracting CD4+ clones; EMRA held CD8+ ones. Clones contracting across day 15 to 85 had a balanced CD4/CD8 profile; later expanding clones leaned CD4+.

TCRalpha and TCRbeta libraries used 5'RACE with constant-segment primers and UMIs. TCRdb used MiXCR to reprocess the 5' RACE reads, holding one entry per CDR3 protein. The sample lists a few hundred thousand distinct CDR3 sequences, around 28% seen once, with approximately 15% in the top ten. V was clipped by 4 bases and J by 2 bases; unmatched bases: 5. Germline CDR1 reads SGHRS; CDR2 reads YFSETQ. The CDR3 sequence is 14 residues long. The TCR was taken from an adult woman who had mild COVID-19 (a few samples of this study predate the infection). Cell type and time point are not known. The V and J genes are TRBV5-1 and TRBJ1-2; 7 nucleotides agree with TRBD1. Sequenced material: PBMCs or a T cell subset sorted from them (not recorded which). CDR3 sequence reads: CASSGGTENYGYTF. The CDR3 DNA is TGCGCCAGCAGCGGCGGGACAGAGAACTATGGCTACACCTTC.